This record covers a single TCR beta chain. The antigen is not known. Then a second PCR, running roughly 6 to 12 cycles, was carried out with a sample-barcoded 5' primer and a J-beta primer mix. TCRdb used MiXCR to reprocess the 5' RACE reads, holding one entry per CDR3 protein. The sample has approximately 780,000 distinct CDR3 sequences, around a quarter seen once. This specimen comes from a study of blood T cells in healthy people across ages. Study-wide results and limits: Shifts in expanded clonotypes may have been confounded by donor CMV status, which was unknown. PBMCs that were unsorted prevented a conclusive naive versus antigen-experienced comparison.

The sample was also reused in another study, on T cells of mothers and their children.

The sample consisted of blood. The source of this sequence is a boy aged 5-17 years in good health.

The CDR3, as DNA: TGTGCCAGCCGTTCGTCCTTAACCATTCAGTACTTC. Translated, it gives CASRSSLTIQYF. The chain recombines TRBV7-2 with TRBJ2-4; no clear D gene. Germline V gene data show CDR1 as SGHTA and CDR2 as FQGNSA. The CDR3 has 12 amino acids. V was cut by 8 bases and J by 9 bases, with 14 bases left in between. Variable domain in full (rest from reference TRBV7-2 and TRBJ2-4): GAGVSQSPSNKVTEKGKDVELRCDPISGHTALYWYRQSLGQGLEFLIYFQGNSAPDKSGLPSDRFSAERTGGSVSTLTIQRTQQEDSAVYLCASRSSLTIQYFGAGTRLSVL.